The 8 T cell receptor beta chains below come from one sample, sequenced in a study of cytotoxic CD8 clonotypes in ibrutinib-treated CLL. Generated by immunoSEQ multiplex PCR, the TCRdb table keeps only in-frame clones and is missing some. Here the sample spans 160,000 or so clones, approximately 77% being singletons. This specimen was PBMCs, taken after 12 months of ibrutinib treatment. These receptors came from a human donor with chronic lymphocytic leukemia.

This chain connects TRBV7-3 to TRBJ2-3; no firm D call. This CDR3 comprises 16 residues. The V gene lost 4 bases and the J gene lost 0 bases, with 14 bases spanning the gap. Germline V gene lookup returns CDR1 SGHTA and CDR2 FQGTGA. CDR3 nucleotide sequence: TGTGCCAGCAGCTCTGGCCTGGCGGCTAGCACAGATACGCAGTATTTT. This translates into CASSSGLAASTDTQYF.

V gene TRBV2 combines with J gene TRBJ1-2; a possible D gene is TRBD1 (5 bases). The V gene lost 7 bases and the J gene lost 4 bases, with 13 bases spanning the gap. The CDR3 contains 13 residues. Germline V gene data show CDR1 as SNHLY and CDR2 as FYNNEI. CDR3 residues: CASNPQGSYGYTF. The CDR3 DNA reads TGTGCCAGCAATCCTCAGGGTTCCTATGGCTACACCTTC.

In DNA, the CDR3 is TGTGCCAGCAGTTTAGGAGGGACAGCCCGCAATCAGCCCCAGCATTTT. Its protein product is CASSLGGTARNQPQHF. This sequence joins TRBV28 and TRBJ1-5, with TRBD1 identical over 7 bases. Germline CDR1 MDHEN, CDR2 SYDVKM. This CDR3 comprises 16 residues. Trimming removed 2 bases from V and 2 bases from J; junction bases left unmatched: 6.

The J gene is TRBJ2-7, the V gene TRBV5-1; 8 nucleotides align to TRBD1. This CDR3 is built from 12 residues. V gave up 7 bases and J gave up 6 bases; unmatched junction bases: 6. Germline CDR1 is SGHRS and CDR2 is YFSETQ. This CDR3 is CASGNGQGEQYF. The CDR3 DNA is TGCGCCAGCGGTAACGGACAGGGCGAGCAGTACTTC.

The chain joins TRBV6-5 to TRBJ1-5; no clear D gene. V lost 6 bases and J 7 bases, leaving 13 bases between the germline ends. The germline gives CDR1 MNHEY, CDR2 SVGAGI. This CDR3 is built from 13 residues. The CDR3 DNA follows: TGTGCCAGCAGGTACCTGGCCGGGCAGCCCCAGCATTTT. It translates to CASRYLAGQPQHF.

For this clone: The same CDR3 arises from other DNA sequences in this sample as well. The V gene is TRBV7-9, the J gene TRBJ1-1; D remains ambiguous. There are 13 residues in the CDR3. Trimming took off 4 bases at V and 1 base at J, with 7 bases between the two ends. Germline V gene sequence: CDR1 SEHNR, CDR2 FQNEAQ (reference sequence). The CDR3 DNA sequence: TGTGCCAGCAGCTCCGACGGGAACACTGAAGCTTTCTTT. Amino acids: CASSSDGNTEAFF. Complete variable domain (other parts from reference TRBV7-9 and TRBJ1-1): DTGVSQNPRHKITKRGQNVTFRCDPISEHNRLYWYRQTLGQGPEFLTYFQNEAQLEKSRLLSDRFSAERPKGSFSTLEIQRTEQGDSAMYLCASSSDGNTEAFFGQGTRLTVV.

V gene TRBV7-2 combines with J gene TRBJ1-2; 7 nucleotides match TRBD1. This CDR3 is built from 14 residues. V shed 2 bases and J 2 bases; nucleotides not matched to a gene: 2. Germline V CDR1 and CDR2: SGHTA, FQGNSA. The CDR3 coding sequence is TGTGCCAGCAGCTTACCGGGACAGAACTATGGCTACACCTTC. It codes for CASSLPGQNYGYTF.

This rearrangement joins TRBV4-2 to TRBJ2-2; TRBD1 matches at 9 bases. Trimming at V came to 6 bases and at J to 4 bases, leaving 9 bases not matched to a gene. Germline V gives CDR1 LGHNA, CDR2 YNFKEQ. The CDR3 extends over 16 amino acids. The CDR3 coding sequence is TGTGCCAGCAGGAAGTGGGGACAGGGACGCACCGGGGAGCTGTTTTTT. Protein sequence: CASRKWGQGRTGELFF.